Listed here is a single T cell receptor (beta chain). V lost 7 bases and J 2 bases, leaving 11 bases between the germline ends. CDR1 MNHNY and CDR2 SVGAGI come from the germline V gene (reference sequence). The CDR3 consists of 13 residues. The sample comes from a study of OX40 agonist ivuxolimab in advanced cancers. The wider study: Two patients with cutaneous melanoma and one with hepatocellular carcinoma, three in total, showed partial responses.

The assay was immunoSEQ multiplex PCR, and TCRdb's table has in-frame clones only and misses some. The data hold just under 65,000 clones, with roughly nine tenths observed a single time. The sequences come from CD4+ or CD8+ T cells sorted from blood, collected in a trial of the OX40 agonist ivuxolimab. The rearrangement joins TRBV6-6 to TRBJ1-1; D possibly corresponds to TRBD1 (6 bases). The source is an adult with an advanced solid tumor such as melanoma, head and neck, liver or kidney cancer. CDR3 bases: TGTGCCAGCATAAGGACAGCCAACACTGAAGCTTTCTTT. This translates into CASIRTANTEAFF.